This TCR beta chain emerged from a study of blood T cell repertoires in COVID-19. This clone showed up just a few times. Authors' methods: Amplification from reference gene primers served as the basis for estimated nucleated cell counts. Assay: immunoSEQ multiplex PCR; the TCRdb copy retains only in-frame clones and omits some. The DNA gave D and trimming, while V, J and clone size come from that table. The sample consists of about 270,000 clones, about 91% of them appearing once. Participants were aged 18 to 89 years from approximately 23 US areas. The CDR3 covers 13 residues. Trimming left V 4 bases short and J 5 bases short, with 12 bases between. Per the germline V gene, CDR1 is SGHDT and CDR2 is YYEEEE.

The sequencing input was PBMCs or T cells enriched from blood (not recorded which). This TCR was recovered from a woman aged 35 to 49 with acute COVID-19. The chain uses TRBV5-6 and TRBJ1-1; D possibly corresponds to TRBD1 (5 bases). In DNA form, the CDR3 reads TGTGCCAGCAGCGCCAGGGTAGGTACTGAAGCTTTCTTT. This codes for CASSARVGTEAFF.